Below, 7 T cell receptor beta chains from the same sample are listed, as sequenced in a study of blood T cell repertoires in COVID-19. The repertoire was sequenced with immunoSEQ multiplex PCR; TCRdb's copy has only in-frame clones and lacks some. This sample has some 80,000 clones, with around 83% found just once. Sequenced sample: peripheral blood. These receptors all come from a woman in her seventies with acute or convalescent COVID-19.

The rearrangement uses TRBV29-1 and TRBJ2-1; 11 nucleotides agree with TRBD2. Trimming removed 1 base from V and 5 bases from J; junction bases left unmatched: 7. The CDR3 contains 16 residues. Germline loops: CDR1 SQVTM, CDR2 ANQGSEA. The CDR3 sequence is CSVEGLTSGINNEQFF. The DNA of the CDR3 is TGCAGCGTTGAAGGTCTGACTAGCGGGATAAACAATGAGCAGTTCTTC.

The rearrangement links TRBV6-1 to TRBJ1-1; D remains ambiguous. V dropped 2 bases and J dropped 0 bases, with 7 bases sitting between them. Germline V gene lookup returns CDR1 MNHNS and CDR2 SASEGT. CDR3 length: 14 residues. CDR3: CASSETVMNTEAFF. CDR3 DNA: TGTGCCAGCAGTGAAACGGTTATGAACACTGAAGCTTTCTTT.

CDR3 sequence (DNA): TGTGCCAGCAGCCAAGGACTAGCGGGAGCCTACGAGCAGTACTTC. Translated, it gives CASSQGLAGAYEQYF. The genes are TRBV4-2 and TRBJ2-7, with 12 bases aligning to TRBD2. The germline CDR1 and CDR2 sequences are LGHNA and YNFKEQ. With 1 base clipped from V and 2 bases from J, the junction kept 0 bases outside the gene matches. The CDR3 has 15 amino acids.

CDR3 in amino acids: CASSWREGASYEQYF. The CDR3 DNA reads TGTGCCAGCAGTTGGCGTGAAGGGGCAAGCTACGAGCAGTACTTC. This chain links TRBV27 with TRBJ2-7; D possibly corresponds to TRBD1 (5 bases). Trimming left V 4 bases short and J 3 bases short, with 16 bases between. CDR1 MNHEY and CDR2 SMNVEV come from the germline V gene (reference sequence). The length of the CDR3 is 15 residues.

This chain joins TRBV15 and TRBJ1-1; no clear D. Germline CDR1 and CDR2: LNHNV and YYDKDF (reference sequence). The V gene lost 5 bases and the J gene lost 4 bases, with 17 bases spanning the gap. This CDR3 spans 15 amino acids. Here the CDR3 reads CATSPRRGLITEAFF. The CDR3 bases are TGTGCCACCAGCCCTAGGCGGGGTTTGATCACTGAAGCTTTCTTT.

The rearrangement uses TRBV27 and TRBJ1-2; maybe TRBD1 (5 bases). The CDR3 loop spans 17 amino acids. The germline V and J ends were trimmed by 4 bases and 4 bases, with 22 bases remaining between them. Germline V CDR1 and CDR2: MNHEY, SMNVEV (reference sequence). The CDR3 DNA reads as TGTGCCAGCAGTTCCCCCTCCAGGGAAGGGACTGGCTATGGCTACACCTTC. This sequence encodes CASSSPSREGTGYGYTF.

The chain combines TRBV5-4 with TRBJ2-2; 11 bases match TRBD2. V lost 7 bases to trimming and J lost 4 bases; unmatched junction nucleotides: 12. The CDR3 contains 17 residues. Germline CDR1 and CDR2: SGHNT and YYREEE (reference sequence). The CDR3 loop is CASSTSRSGRATGELFF. CDR3 DNA: TGTGCCAGCTCAACGTCCCGTAGCGGGAGGGCCACCGGGGAGCTGTTTTTT.